This T cell receptor (beta chain) was obtained from a study of T cell clusters in autoimmune cytopenias. This CDR3 is 14 amino acids long. The germline V gene encodes CDR1 LGHNA and CDR2 YNFKEQ. One tube held mixed TRB-A and TRB-B primer pools for touch-down PCR. Reprocessing the multiplex PCR reads, TCRdb reports a single entry for every CDR3 protein and omits DNA. Recorded for this sample: about 3,500 distinct CDR3 sequences. TRB was amplified from approximately 250 ng of peripheral blood genomic DNA per sample. About this clonotype: Its antigen is as yet unknown.

Study results and caveats: Active autoimmune hepatitis patients had around 2.9-fold fewer exclusive TRB clusters than healthy donors. No cluster-lack signature appeared between secondary cytopenia and chronic lymphocytic leukemia patients, apparently due to lymphoma masking. Clustering suggested that physiological T cell clusters were missing in primary autoimmune cytopenia patients.

The clonotype originates from a human donor with an autoimmune cytopenia or autoimmune hepatitis (not recorded which). The specimen sequenced was peripheral blood. This chain uses TRBV4-2 with TRBJ1-6; the D call of TRBD1 rests on TCRdb alone, since no DNA is present to check it. The CDR3 sequence: CASSDRGINSPLHF.